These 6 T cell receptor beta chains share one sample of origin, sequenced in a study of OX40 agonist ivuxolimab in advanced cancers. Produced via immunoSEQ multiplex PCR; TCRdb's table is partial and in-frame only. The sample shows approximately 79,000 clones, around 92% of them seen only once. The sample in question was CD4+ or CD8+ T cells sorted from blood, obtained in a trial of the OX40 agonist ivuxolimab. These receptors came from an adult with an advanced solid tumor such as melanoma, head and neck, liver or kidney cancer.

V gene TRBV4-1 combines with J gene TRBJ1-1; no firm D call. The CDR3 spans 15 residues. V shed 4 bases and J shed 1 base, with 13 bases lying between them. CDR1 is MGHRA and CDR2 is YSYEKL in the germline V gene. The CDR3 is CASSLSGIGNTEAFF. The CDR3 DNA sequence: TGCGCCAGCAGCCTCTCCGGGATCGGGAACACTGAAGCTTTCTTT.

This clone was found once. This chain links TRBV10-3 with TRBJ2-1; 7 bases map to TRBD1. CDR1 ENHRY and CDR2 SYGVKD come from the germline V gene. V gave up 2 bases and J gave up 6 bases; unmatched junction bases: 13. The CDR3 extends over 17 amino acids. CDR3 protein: CAISELWERGQGNEQFF. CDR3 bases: TGTGCCATCAGTGAGCTCTGGGAGAGGGGGCAAGGCAATGAGCAGTTCTTC.

CDR3 amino acids: CATSGTGYSNQPQHF. The CDR3 DNA reads TGTGCCACCTCCGGGACAGGTTATAGCAATCAGCCCCAGCATTTT. The chain combines TRBV15 with TRBJ1-5; 8 positions match TRBD1. In germline, CDR1 is LNHNV, CDR2 YYDKDF (reference sequence). The J segment lost 0 bases and the V segment lost 8 bases, leaving 6 bases of the junction unmatched. This CDR3 region has 15 residues.

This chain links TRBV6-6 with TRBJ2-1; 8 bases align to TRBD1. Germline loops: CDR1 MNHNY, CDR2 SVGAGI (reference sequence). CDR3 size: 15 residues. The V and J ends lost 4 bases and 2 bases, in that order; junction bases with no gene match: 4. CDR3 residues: CASSFDRGPYNEQFF. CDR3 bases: TGTGCCAGCAGTTTCGACAGGGGACCCTACAATGAGCAGTTCTTC.

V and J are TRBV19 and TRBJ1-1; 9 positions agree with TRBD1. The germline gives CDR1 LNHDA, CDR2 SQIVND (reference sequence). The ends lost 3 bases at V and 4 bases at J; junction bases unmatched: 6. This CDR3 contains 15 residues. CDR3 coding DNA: TGTGCCAGTAGTATGGTACAGGGGGCAAGCACTGAAGCTTTCTTT. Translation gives CASSMVQGASTEAFF.

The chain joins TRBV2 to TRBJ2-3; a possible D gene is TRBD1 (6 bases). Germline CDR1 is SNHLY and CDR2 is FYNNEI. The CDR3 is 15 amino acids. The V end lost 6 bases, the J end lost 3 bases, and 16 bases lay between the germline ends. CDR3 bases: TGTGCCAGCAGGAAACAGGGAATAGGGACAGATACGCAGTATTTT. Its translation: CASRKQGIGTDTQYF.